Listed here are 7 T cell receptor beta chains from one sample, sequenced in a study of long-term antiretroviral therapy in people with HIV. Investigators performed immunoSEQ version v3.0 at survey level. The protocol was immunoSEQ multiplex PCR, while the TCRdb copy is restricted to in-frame clones and leaves out a portion. The table includes under 20,000 clones, approximately 80% detected once. The specimen was unsorted PBMCs, collected 0.1 years before starting antiretroviral therapy. The receptor set was obtained from a man aged 18 to 35 with HIV.

V and J are TRBV5-1 and TRBJ2-7; 9 bases match TRBD2. V lost 7 bases and J lost 1; bases outside the gene matches: 18. The CDR3 has 18 residues. Germline assignment: CDR1 SGHRS and CDR2 YFSETQ. The CDR3 sequence is CASSTGLAGMGRSYEQYF. CDR3 coding DNA: TGCGCCAGCTCAACGGGGCTAGCGGGAATGGGAAGGTCCTACGAGCAGTACTTC. Full variable domain (outside the CDR3, taken from reference TRBV5-1 and TRBJ2-7): KAGVTQTPRYLIKTRGQQVTLSCSPISGHRSVSWYQQTPGQGLQFLFEYFSETQRNKGNFPGRFSGRQFSNSRSEMNVSTLELGDSALYLCASSTGLAGMGRSYEQYFGPGTRLTVT.

This chain joins TRBV7-2 and TRBJ2-2; TRBD2 agrees at 8 bases. Germline loops: CDR1 SGHTA, CDR2 FQGNSA. CDR3 size: 14 residues. The V gene end was trimmed by 6 bases and the J gene end by 5 bases; junction bases not matched to a gene: 5. In DNA form, the CDR3 reads TGTGCCAGCAGACTTAGCGGGACAACCGGGGAGCTGTTTTTT. Protein product: CASRLSGTTGELFF.

The rearrangement joins TRBV7-6 to TRBJ2-7, with D maybe TRBD2 (5 bases). Per germline, CDR1 SGHVS and CDR2 FNYEAQ. Trimming took 1 base from V and 5 from J, leaving 9 bases between them. The CDR3 totals 13 residues. CDR3 amino acids: CASSLGGRDEQYF. The CDR3 nucleotides are TGTGCCAGCAGCTTAGGAGGGCGTGACGAGCAGTACTTC.

This chain uses TRBV15 with TRBJ2-5, with 11 positions matching TRBD2. V shed 6 bases and J 5 bases; nucleotides not matched to a gene: 11. This CDR3 is 16 amino acids long. Germline assignment: CDR1 LNHNV and CDR2 YYDKDF (reference sequence). CDR3 sequence reads: CATRKSPTSGGETQYF. The CDR3 nucleotides read TGTGCCACCAGGAAGTCCCCCACTAGCGGGGGTGAGACCCAGTACTTC. The whole variable domain, filled in from reference TRBV15 and TRBJ2-5, reads DAMVIQNPRYQVTQFGKPVTLSCSQTLNHNVMYWYQQKSSQAPKLLFHYYDKDFNNEADTPDNFQSRRPNTSFCFLDIRSPGLGDTAMYLCATRKSPTSGGETQYFGPGTRLLVL.

The CDR3 protein is CASSRGHSNTEAFF. The CDR3 DNA reads as TGTGCCAGCAGCCGCGGACACTCGAACACTGAAGCTTTCTTT. This chain joins TRBV11-3 and TRBJ1-1; D is perhaps TRBD1 (5 bases). V lost 5 bases, J lost 1 base, and 11 bases lay in between. Germline loops: CDR1 SGHNT, CDR2 YENEEA. The CDR3 is 14 residues long. Variable domain in full (rest from reference TRBV11-3 and TRBJ1-1): EAGVVQSPRYKIIEKKQPVAFWCNPISGHNTLYWYLQNLGQGPELLIRYENEEAVDDSQLPKDRFSAERLKGVDSTLKIQPAELGDSAVYLCASSRGHSNTEAFFGQGTRLTVV.

The J gene is TRBJ2-2, the V gene TRBV29-1; D is perhaps TRBD1 (5 bases). This CDR3 has 13 residues. CDR1 SQVTM and CDR2 ANQGSEA come from the germline V gene. V was cut by 4 bases and J by 4 bases, with 10 bases left in between. The CDR3 region has the DNA TGCAGCGTTGGACAGTGGGGCACCGGGGAGCTGTTTTTT. The encoded protein is CSVGQWGTGELFF.

The V and J genes are TRBV27 and TRBJ1-5, with 7 bases aligning to TRBD1. Per the germline V gene, CDR1 is MNHEY and CDR2 is SMNVEV (reference sequence). The V segment lost 2 bases and the J segment 0 bases; nucleotides outside the gene matches: 7. The CDR3 contains 17 residues. The chain's CDR3 is CASSLKPGGYSNQPQHF. Written as DNA, the CDR3 is TGTGCCAGCAGTTTAAAGCCAGGGGGGTATAGCAATCAGCCCCAGCATTTT.